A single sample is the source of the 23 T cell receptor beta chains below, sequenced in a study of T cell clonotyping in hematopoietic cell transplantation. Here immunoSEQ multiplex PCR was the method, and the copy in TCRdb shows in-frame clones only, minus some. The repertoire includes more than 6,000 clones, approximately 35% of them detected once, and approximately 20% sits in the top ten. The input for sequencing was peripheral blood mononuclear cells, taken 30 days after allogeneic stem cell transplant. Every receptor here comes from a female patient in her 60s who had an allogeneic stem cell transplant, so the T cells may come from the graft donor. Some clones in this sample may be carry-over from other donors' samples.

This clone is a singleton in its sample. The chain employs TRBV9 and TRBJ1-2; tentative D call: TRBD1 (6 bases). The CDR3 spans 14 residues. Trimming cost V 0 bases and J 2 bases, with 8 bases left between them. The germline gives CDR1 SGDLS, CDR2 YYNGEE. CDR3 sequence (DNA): TGTGCCAGCAGCGTAGGACAGGCGAACTATGGCTACACCTTC. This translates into CASSVGQANYGYTF.

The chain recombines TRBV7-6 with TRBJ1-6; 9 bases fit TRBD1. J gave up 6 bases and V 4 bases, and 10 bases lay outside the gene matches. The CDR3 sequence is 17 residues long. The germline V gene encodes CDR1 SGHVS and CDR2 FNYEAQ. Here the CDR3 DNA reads TGTGCCAGCAGCTCCTGGGACAGGGTGCCAACTAATTCACCCCTCCACTTT. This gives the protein CASSSWDRVPTNSPLHF.

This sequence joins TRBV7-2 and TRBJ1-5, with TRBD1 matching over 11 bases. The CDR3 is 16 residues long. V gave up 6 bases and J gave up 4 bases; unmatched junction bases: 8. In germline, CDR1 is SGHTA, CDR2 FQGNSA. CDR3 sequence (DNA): TGTGCCAGCAGTCCTCCGGGACAGGGGGGTAATCAGCCCCAGCATTTT. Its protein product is CASSPPGQGGNQPQHF.

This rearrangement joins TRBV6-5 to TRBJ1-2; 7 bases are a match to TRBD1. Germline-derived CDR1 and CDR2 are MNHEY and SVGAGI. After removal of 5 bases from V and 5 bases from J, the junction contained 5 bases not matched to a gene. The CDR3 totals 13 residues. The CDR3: CASSGQVLYGYTF. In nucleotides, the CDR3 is TGTGCCAGCAGTGGACAGGTTCTTTATGGCTACACCTTC.

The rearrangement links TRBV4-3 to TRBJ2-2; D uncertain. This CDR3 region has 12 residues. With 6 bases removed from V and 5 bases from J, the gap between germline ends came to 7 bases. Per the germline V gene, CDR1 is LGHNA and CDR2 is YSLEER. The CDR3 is CASSLGTGELFF. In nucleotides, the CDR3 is TGCGCCAGCAGTTTAGGGACCGGGGAGCTGTTTTTT.

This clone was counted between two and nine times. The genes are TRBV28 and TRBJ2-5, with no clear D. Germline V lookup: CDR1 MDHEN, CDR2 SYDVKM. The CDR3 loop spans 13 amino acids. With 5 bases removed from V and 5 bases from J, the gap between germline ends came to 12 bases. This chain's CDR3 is CASSLPAEETQYF. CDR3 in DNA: TGTGCCAGCAGTCTCCCAGCTGAGGAGACCCAGTACTTC.

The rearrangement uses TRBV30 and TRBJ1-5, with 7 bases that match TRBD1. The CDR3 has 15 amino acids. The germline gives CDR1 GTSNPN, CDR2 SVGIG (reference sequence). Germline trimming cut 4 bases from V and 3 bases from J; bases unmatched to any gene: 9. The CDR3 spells CAWTRGGGVNQPQHF. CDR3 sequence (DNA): TGTGCCTGGACCCGGGGAGGGGGCGTCAATCAGCCCCAGCATTTT.

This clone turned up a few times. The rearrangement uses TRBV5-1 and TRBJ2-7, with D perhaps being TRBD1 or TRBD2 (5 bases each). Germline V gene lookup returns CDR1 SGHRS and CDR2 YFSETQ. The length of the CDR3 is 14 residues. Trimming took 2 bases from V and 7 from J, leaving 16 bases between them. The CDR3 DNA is TGCGCCAGCAGCTTTTATTCTGGGGGTCGGGAGCAGTACTTC. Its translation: CASSFYSGGREQYF.

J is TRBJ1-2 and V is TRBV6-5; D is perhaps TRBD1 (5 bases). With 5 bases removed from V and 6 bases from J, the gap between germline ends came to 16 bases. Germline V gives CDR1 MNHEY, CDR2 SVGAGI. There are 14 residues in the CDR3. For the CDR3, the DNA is TGTGCCAGCAGTACCTCAGGGTTTTTGCATGGCTACACCTTC. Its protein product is CASSTSGFLHGYTF.

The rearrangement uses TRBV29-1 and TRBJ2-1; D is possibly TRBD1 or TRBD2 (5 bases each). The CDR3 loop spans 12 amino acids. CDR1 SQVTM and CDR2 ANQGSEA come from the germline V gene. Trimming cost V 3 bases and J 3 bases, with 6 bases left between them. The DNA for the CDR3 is TGCAGCGTTGAGAGGGGCTACAATGAGCAGTTCTTC. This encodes CSVERGYNEQFF.

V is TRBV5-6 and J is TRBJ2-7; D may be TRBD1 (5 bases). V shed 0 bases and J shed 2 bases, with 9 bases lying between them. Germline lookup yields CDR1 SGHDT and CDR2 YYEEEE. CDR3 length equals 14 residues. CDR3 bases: TGTGCCAGCAGCTTGGAAGGGGTGGCCTACGAGCAGTACTTC. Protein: CASSLEGVAYEQYF.

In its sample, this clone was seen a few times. The CDR3 nucleotides read TGTGCCAGCAGCATGCGCCCGGGGGGGACGGAGGAACCCTATGGCTACACCTTC. It encodes CASSMRPGGTEEPYGYTF. This chain links TRBV7-9 with TRBJ1-2; a possible D gene is TRBD1 (5 bases). Germline loops: CDR1 SEHNR, CDR2 FQNEAQ (reference sequence). V was clipped by 5 bases and J by 4 bases, with 26 bases between them. The CDR3 extends over 18 amino acids.

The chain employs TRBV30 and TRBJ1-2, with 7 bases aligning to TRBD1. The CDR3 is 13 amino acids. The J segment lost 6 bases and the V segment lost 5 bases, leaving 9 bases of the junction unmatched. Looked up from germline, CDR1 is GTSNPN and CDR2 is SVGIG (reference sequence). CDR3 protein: CAWVNRGDHGYTF. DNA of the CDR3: TGTGCCTGGGTAAACAGGGGTGATCATGGCTACACCTTC.

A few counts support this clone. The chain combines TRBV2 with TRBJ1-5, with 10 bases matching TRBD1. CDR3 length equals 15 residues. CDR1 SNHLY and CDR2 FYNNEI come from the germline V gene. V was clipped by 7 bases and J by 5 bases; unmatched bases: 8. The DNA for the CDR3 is TGTGCCAGCACCCGGACAGGGGGTTATGATCAGCCCCAGCATTTT. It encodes CASTRTGGYDQPQHF.

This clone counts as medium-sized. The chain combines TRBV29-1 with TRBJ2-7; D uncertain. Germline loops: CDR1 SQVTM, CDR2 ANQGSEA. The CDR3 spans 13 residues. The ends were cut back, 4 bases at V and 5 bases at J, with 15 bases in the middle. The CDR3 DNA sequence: TGCAGCGTTGTGCCATTGGCGAGACACGAGCAGTACTTC. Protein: CSVVPLARHEQYF.

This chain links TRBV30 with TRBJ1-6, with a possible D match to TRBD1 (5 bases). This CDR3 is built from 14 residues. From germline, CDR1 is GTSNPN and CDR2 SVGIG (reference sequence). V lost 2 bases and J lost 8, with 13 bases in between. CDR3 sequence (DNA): TGTGCCTGGAGTTCCAGGGCGGGCGATTCACCCCTCCACTTT. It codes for CAWSSRAGDSPLHF. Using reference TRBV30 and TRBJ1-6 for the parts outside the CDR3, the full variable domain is SQTIHQWPATLVQPVGSPLSLECTVEGTSNPNLYWYRQAAGRGLQLLFYSVGIGQISSEVPQNLSASRPQDRQFILSSKKLLLSDSGFYLCAWSSRAGDSPLHFGNGTRLTVT.

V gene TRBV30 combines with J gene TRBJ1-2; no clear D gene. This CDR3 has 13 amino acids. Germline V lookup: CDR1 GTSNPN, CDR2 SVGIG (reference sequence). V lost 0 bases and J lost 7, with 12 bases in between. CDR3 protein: CAWSVSVFVGYTF. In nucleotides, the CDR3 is TGTGCCTGGAGTGTCTCAGTGTTCGTTGGCTACACCTTC.

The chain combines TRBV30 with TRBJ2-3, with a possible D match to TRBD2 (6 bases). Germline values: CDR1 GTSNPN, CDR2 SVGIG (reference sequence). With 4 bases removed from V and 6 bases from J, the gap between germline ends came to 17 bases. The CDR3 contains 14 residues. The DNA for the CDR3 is TGTGCCTGGAAAAGGGGACTCTATTTCGATACGCAGTATTTT. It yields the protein CAWKRGLYFDTQYF.

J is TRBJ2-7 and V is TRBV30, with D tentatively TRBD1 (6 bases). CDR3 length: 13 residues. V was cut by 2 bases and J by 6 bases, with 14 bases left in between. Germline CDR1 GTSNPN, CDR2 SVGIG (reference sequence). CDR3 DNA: TGTGCCTGGAGTTACAGGGAAGACGGCGAGCAGTACTTC. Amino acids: CAWSYREDGEQYF.

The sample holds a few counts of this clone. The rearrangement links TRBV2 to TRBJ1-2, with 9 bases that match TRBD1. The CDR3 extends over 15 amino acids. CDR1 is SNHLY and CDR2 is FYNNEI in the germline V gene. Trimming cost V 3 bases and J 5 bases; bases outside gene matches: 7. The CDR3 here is CASSDGQGNRYGYTF. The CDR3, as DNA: TGTGCCAGCAGTGACGGACAGGGGAATAGGTATGGCTACACCTTC. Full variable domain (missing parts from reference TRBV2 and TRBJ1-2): EPEVTQTPSHQVTQMGQEVILRCVPISNHLYFYWYRQILGQKVEFLVSFYNNEISEKSEIFDDQFSVERPDGSNFTLKIRSTKLEDSAMYFCASSDGQGNRYGYTFGSGTRLTVV.

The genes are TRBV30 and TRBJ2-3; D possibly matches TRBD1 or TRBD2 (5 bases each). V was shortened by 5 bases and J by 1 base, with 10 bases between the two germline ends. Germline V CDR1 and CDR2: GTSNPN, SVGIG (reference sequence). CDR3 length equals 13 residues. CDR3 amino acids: CAWGTVGTDTQYF. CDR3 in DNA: TGTGCCTGGGGGACGGTGGGCACAGATACGCAGTATTTT.

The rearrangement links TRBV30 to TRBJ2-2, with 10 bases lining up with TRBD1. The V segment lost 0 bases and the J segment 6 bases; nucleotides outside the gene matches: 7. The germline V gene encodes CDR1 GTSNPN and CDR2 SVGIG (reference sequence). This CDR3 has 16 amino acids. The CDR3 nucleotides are TGTGCCTGGAGTGTAATGGACAGGGGGTATGCCGGGGAGCTGTTTTTT. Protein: CAWSVMDRGYAGELFF. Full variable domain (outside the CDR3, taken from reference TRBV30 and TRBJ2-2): SQTIHQWPATLVQPVGSPLSLECTVEGTSNPNLYWYRQAAGRGLQLLFYSVGIGQISSEVPQNLSASRPQDRQFILSSKKLLLSDSGFYLCAWSVMDRGYAGELFFGEGSRLTVL.

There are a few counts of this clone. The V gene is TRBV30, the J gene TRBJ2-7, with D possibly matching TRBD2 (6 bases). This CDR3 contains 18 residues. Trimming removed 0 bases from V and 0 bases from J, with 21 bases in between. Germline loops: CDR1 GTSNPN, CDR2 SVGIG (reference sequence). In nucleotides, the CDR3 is TGTGCCTGGAGTGTATTCACCAGTGGCCAGGGACTCTCCTACGAGCAGTACTTC. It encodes CAWSVFTSGQGLSYEQYF.